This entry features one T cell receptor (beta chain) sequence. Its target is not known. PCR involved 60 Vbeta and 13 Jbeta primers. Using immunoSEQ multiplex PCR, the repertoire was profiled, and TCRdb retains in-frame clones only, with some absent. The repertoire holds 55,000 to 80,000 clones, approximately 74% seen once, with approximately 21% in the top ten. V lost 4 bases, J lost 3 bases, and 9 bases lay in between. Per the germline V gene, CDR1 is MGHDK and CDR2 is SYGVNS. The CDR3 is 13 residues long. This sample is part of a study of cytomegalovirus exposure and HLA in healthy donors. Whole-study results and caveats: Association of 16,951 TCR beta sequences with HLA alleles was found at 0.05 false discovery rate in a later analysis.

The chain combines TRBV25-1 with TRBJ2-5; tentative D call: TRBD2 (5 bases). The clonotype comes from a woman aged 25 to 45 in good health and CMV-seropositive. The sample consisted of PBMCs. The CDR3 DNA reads TGTGCCAGCAGTGGCGACTACGAAGAGACCCAGTACTTC. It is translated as CASSGDYEETQYF.